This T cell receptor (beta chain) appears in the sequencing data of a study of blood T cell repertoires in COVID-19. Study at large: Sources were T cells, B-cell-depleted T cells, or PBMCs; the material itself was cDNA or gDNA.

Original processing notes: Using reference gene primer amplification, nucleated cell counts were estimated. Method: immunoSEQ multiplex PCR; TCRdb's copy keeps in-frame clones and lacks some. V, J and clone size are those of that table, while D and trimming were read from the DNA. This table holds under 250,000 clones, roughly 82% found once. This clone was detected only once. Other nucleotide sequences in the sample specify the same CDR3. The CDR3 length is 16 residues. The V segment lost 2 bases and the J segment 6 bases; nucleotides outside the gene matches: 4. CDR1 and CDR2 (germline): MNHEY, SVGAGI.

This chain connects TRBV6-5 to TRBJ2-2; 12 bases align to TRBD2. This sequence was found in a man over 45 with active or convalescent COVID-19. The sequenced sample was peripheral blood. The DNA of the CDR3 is TGTGCCAGCAGTTACGGGCTAGCGGGAGGGCCCGGGGAGCTGTTTTTT. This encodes CASSYGLAGGPGELFF.